A selection of T cell receptor beta chains follows, all from one sample in a study of T cell changes during pregnancy in multiple sclerosis. Produced via immunoSEQ multiplex PCR; TCRdb's table is partial and in-frame only. The sample lists roughly 84,000 clones, around 93% occurring once. The sample in question was peripheral blood, obtained in the third trimester of pregnancy. Receptors were obtained from a female donor in good health, enrolled as a control in a pregnancy study. The CDR3 runs from the conserved cysteine through the conserved F or W. The D gene is left open where the match is weak. Clone size is not always given. Where it is, it says once, few, many or a class for expanded clones.

d_gene	abundance	v_gene	j_gene	CDR3aa	CDR3nt
TRBD2	.	TRBV9	TRBJ2-3	CASSVATSGVNTDTQYF	TGTGCCAGCAGCGTAGCTACTAGCGGGGTGAACACAGATACGCAGTATTTT
TRBD1	.	TRBV15	TRBJ2-2	CATSTLGTGGFTGELFF	TGTGCCACCAGCACACTTGGGACAGGGGGATTCACCGGGGAGCTGTTTTTT
TRBD1	.	TRBV6-6	TRBJ2-1	CASSFTGVGEQFF	TGTGCCAGCAGTTTCACAGGGGTAGGAGAGCAGTTCTTC
TRBD2	.	TRBV5-1	TRBJ2-5	CASSSGLAVQETQYF	TGCGCCAGCAGCTCGGGACTAGCGGTCCAAGAGACCCAGTACTTC
.	.	TRBV4-1	TRBJ2-1	CASSQDTGLSYNEQFF	TGCGCCAGCAGCCAAGATACAGGGCTTTCCTACAATGAGCAGTTCTTC
.	.	TRBV2	TRBJ2-1	CASSEVVVSSYNEQFF	TGTGCCAGCAGTGAAGTGGTAGTAAGCTCCTACAATGAGCAGTTCTTC
TRBD2	.	TRBV25-1	TRBJ2-7	CASSEWGLNEQYF	TGTGCCAGCAGTGAATGGGGACTAAACGAGCAGTACTTC
.	.	TRBV28	TRBJ1-4	CASRTQRGNEKLFF	TGTGCCAGCAGGACCCAAAGGGGGAATGAAAAACTGTTTTTT
.	.	TRBV2	TRBJ1-5	CASSELGVNQPQHF	TGTGCCAGCAGTGAACTAGGGGTCAACCAGCCCCAGCATTTT
TRBD2	.	TRBV28	TRBJ2-1	CASSWERGETYNEQFF	TGTGCCAGCAGTTGGGAGCGGGGCGAGACCTACAATGAGCAGTTCTTC
.	.	TRBV19	TRBJ2-7	CASSISSEQYF	TGTGCCAGTAGTATTTCTTCCGAGCAGTACTTC
TRBD1	.	TRBV19	TRBJ2-1	CASLSPGQRYNEQFF	TGTGCCAGCCTCTCTCCGGGACAGCGGTACAATGAGCAGTTCTTC
TRBD2	.	TRBV5-1	TRBJ2-1	CASSPRRTSGKTPDEQFF	TGCGCCAGCAGCCCAAGGCGGACTAGCGGGAAGACCCCTGATGAGCAGTTCTTC
.	.	TRBV27	TRBJ2-2	CASSSQISGELFF	TGTGCCAGCAGTTCCCAAATTTCCGGGGAGCTGTTTTTT
TRBD2	.	TRBV25-1	TRBJ2-3	CASSIAGGPTDTQYF	TGTGCCAGCAGCATAGCGGGAGGCCCCACAGATACGCAGTATTTT
TRBD2	.	TRBV28	TRBJ2-7	CASTGTSGYEQYF	TGTGCCAGTACCGGGACTAGCGGCTACGAGCAGTACTTC
TRBD1	.	TRBV27	TRBJ2-4	CASSVSGTANIQYF	TGTGCCAGCAGTGTCTCCGGGACAGCAAACATTCAGTACTTC
.	.	TRBV7-9	TRBJ1-1	CASSLMEGRGNTEAFF	TGTGCCAGCAGCTTAATGGAGGGTAGGGGGAACACTGAAGCTTTCTTT
.	once	TRBV5-1	TRBJ2-3	CASSLAGTDTQYF	TGCGCCAGCAGCTTGGCGGGCACAGATACGCAGTATTTT
TRBD2	once	TRBV28	TRBJ2-3	CASSFSAGVGTQYF	TGTGCCAGCAGTTTTTCAGCGGGAGTTGGTACGCAGTATTTT
.	.	TRBV12-5	TRBJ2-7	CASGLDIPPYEQYF	TGTGCTAGTGGTTTGGACATCCCTCCCTACGAGCAGTACTTC
.	.	TRBV19	TRBJ2-3	CASSSPRGGTDTQYF	TGTGCCAGTAGTTCCCCCAGGGGAGGCACAGATACGCAGTATTTT
.	once	TRBV6-4	TRBJ2-2	CASSDSADSGELFF	TGTGCCAGCAGTGACTCAGCCGATAGCGGGGAGCTGTTTTTT
TRBD1	.	TRBV5-5	TRBJ2-7	CASSISGGVYEQYF	TGTGCCAGCAGCATTTCAGGGGGAGTCTACGAGCAGTACTTC
.	.	TRBV7-8	TRBJ2-1	CASDDRTPPYNEQFF	TGTGCCAGCGATGATAGGACTCCCCCCTACAATGAGCAGTTCTTC
TRBD1	.	TRBV5-1	TRBJ2-7	CASSLGTGETYEQYF	TGCGCCAGCAGCTTAGGGACAGGGGAAACTTACGAGCAGTACTTC
TRBD2	.	TRBV5-1	TRBJ2-7	CASSPGLAATYEQYF	TGCGCCAGCAGCCCAGGACTAGCGGCTACCTACGAGCAGTACTTC
TRBD1	.	TRBV4-1	TRBJ1-1	CASSHSLRDRNTEAFF	TGCGCCAGCAGCCATAGTCTCCGGGACAGGAACACTGAAGCTTTCTTT
TRBD1	.	TRBV7-2	TRBJ2-7	CASSWTGTGEYEQYF	TGTGCCAGCAGCTGGACCGGGACAGGGGAATACGAGCAGTACTTC
.	.	TRBV6-5	TRBJ2-7	CASSYQSHSYEQYF	TGTGCCAGCAGTTACCAGTCGCACTCCTACGAGCAGTACTTC
TRBD2	.	TRBV9	TRBJ2-3	CASSAGTSGTSTDTQYF	TGTGCCAGCAGCGCCGGGACTAGCGGGACCAGCACAGATACGCAGTATTTT
.	.	TRBV19	TRBJ1-5	CASSLQQSNQPQHF	TGTGCCAGTAGTCTTCAACAGAGCAATCAGCCCCAGCATTTT
.	.	TRBV2	TRBJ2-7	CASRLGQLGTYEQYF	TGTGCCAGCAGACTGGGACAACTCGGGACCTACGAGCAGTACTTC
.	.	TRBV20-1	TRBJ2-1	CSAQGNEQFF	TGCAGTGCTCAGGGTAATGAGCAGTTCTTC
TRBD2	.	TRBV2	TRBJ2-7	CASSEPPGLAGATYEQYF	TGTGCCAGCAGTGAACCCCCGGGACTAGCGGGAGCCACCTACGAGCAGTACTTC
TRBD1	.	TRBV27	TRBJ1-5	CASSDHPQGANQPQHF	TGTGCCAGCAGTGACCACCCGCAGGGGGCCAATCAGCCCCAGCATTTT
TRBD2	.	TRBV4-2	TRBJ2-3	CASSLEEGAGGIYPQQYF	TGTGCCAGCAGCCTCGAGGAGGGAGCGGGAGGCATCTACCCTCAGCAGTATTTT
TRBD2	.	TRBV5-5	TRBJ2-3	CASSPPGLAGGGDTQYF	TGTGCCAGCAGCCCCCCGGGACTAGCGGGAGGTGGAGATACGCAGTATTTT
TRBD2	.	TRBV9	TRBJ2-2	CASSEEGGLANTGELFF	TGTGCCAGCAGTGAAGAAGGGGGACTAGCCAACACCGGGGAGCTGTTTTTT
.	.	TRBV27	TRBJ1-5	CASRLNRDTQPQHF	TGTGCCAGCAGGTTAAACAGGGATACTCAGCCCCAGCATTTT
.	.	TRBV27	TRBJ2-3	CASRQGPDTQYF	TGTGCCAGCAGACAGGGTCCAGATACGCAGTATTTT
.	.	TRBV19	TRBJ2-7	CASSLSRGYEQYF	TGTGCCAGTAGTCTGAGTCGGGGCTACGAGCAGTACTTC
TRBD2	.	TRBV25-1	TRBJ2-5	CASTTMTSGREETQYF	TGTGCCAGCACCACCATGACTAGCGGGAGGGAAGAGACCCAGTACTTC
.	.	TRBV5-1	TRBJ1-2	CASSLAGDQGGYTF	TGCGCCAGCAGCTTGGCGGGGGACCAGGGTGGCTACACCTTC
.	.	TRBV28	TRBJ1-5	CASSPAGFNQPQHF	TGTGCCAGCAGCCCGGCGGGTTTTAATCAGCCCCAGCATTTT
TRBD2	.	TRBV7-9	TRBJ2-1	CASSFAQGLAEYNEQFF	TGTGCCAGCAGCTTTGCACAGGGACTAGCGGAGTACAATGAGCAGTTCTTC
.	.	TRBV5-6	TRBJ1-1	CASSTPHREDFEAFF	TGTGCCAGCAGCACTCCGCACCGGGAAGACTTTGAAGCTTTCTTT